These 14 T cell receptor beta chains were all obtained from the same sample, sequenced in a study of OX40 agonist ivuxolimab in advanced cancers. Clones were read by immunoSEQ multiplex PCR, and TCRdb kept only the in-frame ones, dropping some. The sample consists of roughly 50,000 clones, about 86% of them appearing once. Sequences were derived from CD4+ or CD8+ T cells sorted from blood, sampled in a trial of the OX40 agonist ivuxolimab. The source of these receptors is an adult with an advanced solid tumor such as melanoma, head and neck, liver or kidney cancer.

This clone was observed a few times. V usage is TRBV7-9 and J usage is TRBJ1-4, with D tentatively TRBD1 (5 bases). Germline lookup yields CDR1 SEHNR and CDR2 FQNEAQ (reference sequence). CDR3 length equals 13 residues. Trimming took off 2 bases at V and 8 bases at J, with 9 bases between the two ends. The CDR3 is CASSLISGEKLFF. CDR3 DNA: TGTGCCAGCAGCTTAATCTCAGGGGAAAAACTGTTTTTT.

The chain combines TRBV7-9 with TRBJ2-7, with D uncertain. The germline V gene encodes CDR1 SEHNR and CDR2 FQNEAQ (reference sequence). There are 14 residues in the CDR3. With 1 base removed from V and 3 bases from J, the gap between germline ends came to 10 bases. This CDR3 is CASSLDVAHYEQYF. The DNA for the CDR3 is TGTGCCAGCAGCTTAGACGTTGCCCACTACGAGCAGTACTTC. The full variable domain, completed using reference TRBV7-9 and TRBJ2-7, is DTGVSQNPRHKITKRGQNVTFRCDPISEHNRLYWYRQTLGQGPEFLTYFQNEAQLEKSRLLSDRFSAERPKGSFSTLEIQRTEQGDSAMYLCASSLDVAHYEQYFGPGTRLTVT.

The V gene is TRBV7-9, the J gene TRBJ1-2, with D unclear. The CDR3 consists of 15 residues. Germline assignment: CDR1 SEHNR and CDR2 FQNEAQ (reference sequence). The V end was cut by 1 base, the J end by 2 bases, with 11 bases between. The CDR3: CASSLERSRNYGYTF. The CDR3 DNA reads TGTGCCAGCAGCTTAGAACGTTCTCGGAACTATGGCTACACCTTC.

The chain carries TRBV6-1 and TRBJ1-1; D gene ambiguous. Germline assignment: CDR1 MNHNS and CDR2 SASEGT. The CDR3 spans 14 residues. V lost 4 bases and J lost 2, with 11 bases in between. The CDR3 DNA follows: TGTGCCAGCAGTGCCCAGATCCCCAACACTGAAGCTTTCTTT. This sequence encodes CASSAQIPNTEAFF.

By proportion, this clone is medium-sized. The DNA for the CDR3 is TGTGCCAGCACCTTGTCCTATAGCAATCAGCCCCAGCATTTT. As protein: CASTLSYSNQPQHF. The chain links TRBV28 to TRBJ1-5; no firm D call. The CDR3 extends over 14 amino acids. CDR1 and CDR2 from the germline V gene are MDHEN and SYDVKM. Trimming removed 7 bases from V and 0 bases from J, with 10 bases in between.

The V call is TRBV19, the J call TRBJ1-4; weak D call: TRBD1 (5 bases). V shed 1 base and J shed 7 bases, with 13 bases lying between them. The CDR3 runs 15 residues. The germline V gene encodes CDR1 LNHDA and CDR2 SQIVND (reference sequence). Written as DNA, the CDR3 is TGTGCCAGTAGTATAGGTGGGACGGCAGGTGAAAAACTGTTTTTT. The encoded protein is CASSIGGTAGEKLFF.

The chain links TRBV7-8 to TRBJ2-5; 9 positions match TRBD1. In germline, CDR1 is SGHVS, CDR2 FQNEAQ. Trimming cost V 5 bases and J 5 bases; bases outside gene matches: 3. The CDR3 has 13 residues. The CDR3 region is CASSVDRGETQYF. The CDR3 DNA follows: TGTGCCAGCAGCGTAGACAGGGGGGAGACCCAGTACTTC.

This rearrangement joins TRBV7-9 to TRBJ2-2, with D tentatively TRBD1 (5 bases). Germline V gene sequence: CDR1 SEHNR, CDR2 FQNEAQ (reference sequence). Trimming shortened V by 8 bases and J by 2 bases, and 12 bases separated the two germline ends. The CDR3 runs 14 residues. This CDR3 reads CASLWGANTGELFF. CDR3 bases: TGTGCCAGCCTCTGGGGCGCAAACACCGGGGAGCTGTTTTTT.

This clone showed up just once. The same CDR3 is also encoded by other DNA sequences in this sample. This chain connects TRBV18 to TRBJ2-7; TRBD2 agrees at 13 bases. Germline V gene data show CDR1 as KGHSH and CDR2 as LQKENI. This CDR3 is built from 17 residues. V gave up 0 bases and J gave up 0 bases; unmatched junction bases: 2. This chain's CDR3 is CASSPPGLAGSSYEQYF. DNA for the CDR3: TGTGCCAGCTCACCACCGGGACTAGCGGGAAGCTCCTACGAGCAGTACTTC. Complete variable domain (other parts from reference TRBV18 and TRBJ2-7): NAGVMQNPRHLVRRRGQEARLRCSPMKGHSHVYWYRQLPEEGLKFMVYLQKENIIDESGMPKERFSAEFPKEGPSILRIQQVVRGDSAAYFCASSPPGLAGSSYEQYFGPGTRLTVT.

The chain employs TRBV2 and TRBJ1-1; the D is unclear. CDR1 is SNHLY and CDR2 is FYNNEI in the germline V gene. V dropped 4 bases and J dropped 7 bases, with 10 bases sitting between them. The CDR3 has 12 residues. The CDR3 spells CASSVTFFEAFF. The DNA for the CDR3 is TGTGCCAGCAGTGTAACTTTTTTTGAAGCTTTCTTT.

V usage is TRBV27 and J usage is TRBJ2-7; tentative D call: TRBD2 (6 bases). The CDR3 is 14 residues long. CDR1 is MNHEY and CDR2 is SMNVEV in the germline V gene (reference sequence). V was cut by 3 bases and J by 2 bases, with 11 bases left in between. The CDR3 bases are TGTGCCAGCAGTTTTGCGGGGTCCACCTACGAGCAGTACTTC. Protein product: CASSFAGSTYEQYF.

This chain links TRBV12-5 with TRBJ2-2; 8 bases fit TRBD2. Trimming took 0 bases from V and 1 from J; bases not matched to a gene: 13. This CDR3 spans 20 amino acids. CDR1 and CDR2 from the germline V gene are LGHNT and FRNRAP. The CDR3 reads CASGLVLRDSGRGNTGELFF. In DNA, the CDR3 is TGTGCTAGTGGTTTGGTACTTAGGGACTCCGGGAGGGGGAACACCGGGGAGCTGTTTTTT.

The chain joins TRBV30 to TRBJ2-7, with D unclear. Germline values: CDR1 GTSNPN, CDR2 SVGIG (reference sequence). With 0 bases removed from V and 3 bases from J, the gap between germline ends came to 6 bases. The CDR3 has 12 amino acids. CDR3 DNA: TGTGCCTGGAGTGTACACCGCTACGAGCAGTACTTC. This sequence encodes CAWSVHRYEQYF.

The rearrangement joins TRBV10-2 to TRBJ1-1, with 8 bases fitting TRBD1. The length of the CDR3 is 15 residues. The J segment lost 1 base and the V segment lost 4 bases, leaving 5 bases of the junction unmatched. CDR1 is WSHSY and CDR2 is SAAADI in the germline V gene. This CDR3 is CASSAPGTGNTEAFF. CDR3 nucleotide sequence: TGCGCCAGCAGTGCACCCGGGACAGGGAACACTGAAGCTTTCTTT.